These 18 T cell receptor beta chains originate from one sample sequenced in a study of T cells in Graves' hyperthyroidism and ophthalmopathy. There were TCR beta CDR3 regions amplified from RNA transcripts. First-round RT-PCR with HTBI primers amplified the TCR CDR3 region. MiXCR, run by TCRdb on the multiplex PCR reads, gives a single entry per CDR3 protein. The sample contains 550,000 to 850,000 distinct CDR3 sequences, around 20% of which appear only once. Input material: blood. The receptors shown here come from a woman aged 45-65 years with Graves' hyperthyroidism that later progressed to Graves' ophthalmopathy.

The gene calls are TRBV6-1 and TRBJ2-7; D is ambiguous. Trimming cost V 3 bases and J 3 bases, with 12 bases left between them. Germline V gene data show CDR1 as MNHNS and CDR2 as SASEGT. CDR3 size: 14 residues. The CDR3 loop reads CASSEGPSLYEQYF. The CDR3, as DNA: TGTGCCAGCAGTGAGGGTCCTTCCCTCTACGAGCAGTACTTC.

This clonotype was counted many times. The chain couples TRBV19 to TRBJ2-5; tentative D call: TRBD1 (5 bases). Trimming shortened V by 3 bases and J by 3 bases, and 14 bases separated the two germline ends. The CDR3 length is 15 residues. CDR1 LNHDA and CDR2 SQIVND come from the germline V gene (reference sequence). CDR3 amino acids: CASSMSGHSEETQYF. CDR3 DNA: TGTGCCAGTAGTATGTCTGGACATTCCGAAGAGACCCAGTACTTC.

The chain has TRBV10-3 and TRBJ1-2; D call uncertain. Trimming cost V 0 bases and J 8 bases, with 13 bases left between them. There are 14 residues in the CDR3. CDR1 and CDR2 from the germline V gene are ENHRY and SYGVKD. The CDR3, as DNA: TGTGCCATCAGTGAGTCTTTGGCTCGGACGGGCTACACCTTC. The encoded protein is CAISESLARTGYTF.

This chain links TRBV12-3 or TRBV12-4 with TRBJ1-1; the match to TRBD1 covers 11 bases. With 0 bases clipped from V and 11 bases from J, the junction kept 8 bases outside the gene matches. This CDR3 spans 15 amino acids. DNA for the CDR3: TGTGCCAGCAGTTTAGCGCATGGGACAGGGGGGAAGGCTTTCTTT. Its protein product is CASSLAHGTGGKAFF.

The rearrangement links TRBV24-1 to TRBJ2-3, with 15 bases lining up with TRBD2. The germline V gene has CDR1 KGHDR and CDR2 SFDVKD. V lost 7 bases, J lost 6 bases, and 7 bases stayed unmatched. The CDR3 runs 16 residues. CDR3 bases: TGTGCCACCAGCCTGGGACTAGCGGGGGGAGGTGATACGCAGTATTTT. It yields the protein CATSLGLAGGGDTQYF.

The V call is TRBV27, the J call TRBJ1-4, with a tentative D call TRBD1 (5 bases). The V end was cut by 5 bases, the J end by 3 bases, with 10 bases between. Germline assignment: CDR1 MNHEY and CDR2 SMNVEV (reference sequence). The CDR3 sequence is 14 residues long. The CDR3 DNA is TGTGCCAGCAGTGGGGGGGGTGCTAATGAAAAACTGTTTTTT. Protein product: CASSGGGANEKLFF.

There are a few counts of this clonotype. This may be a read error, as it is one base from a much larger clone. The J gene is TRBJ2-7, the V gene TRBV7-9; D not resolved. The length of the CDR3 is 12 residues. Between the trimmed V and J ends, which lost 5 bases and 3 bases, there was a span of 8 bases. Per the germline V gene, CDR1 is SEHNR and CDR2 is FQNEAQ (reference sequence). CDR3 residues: CASSRNNYEQYF. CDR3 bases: TGTGCCAGCAGCCGAAACAACTACGAGCAGTACTTC.

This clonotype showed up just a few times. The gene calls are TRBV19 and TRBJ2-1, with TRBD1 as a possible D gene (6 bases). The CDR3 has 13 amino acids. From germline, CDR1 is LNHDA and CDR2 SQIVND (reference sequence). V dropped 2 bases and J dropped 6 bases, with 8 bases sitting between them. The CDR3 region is CASSILRGNEQFF. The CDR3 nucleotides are TGTGCCAGTAGTATACTCAGGGGCAATGAGCAGTTCTTC.

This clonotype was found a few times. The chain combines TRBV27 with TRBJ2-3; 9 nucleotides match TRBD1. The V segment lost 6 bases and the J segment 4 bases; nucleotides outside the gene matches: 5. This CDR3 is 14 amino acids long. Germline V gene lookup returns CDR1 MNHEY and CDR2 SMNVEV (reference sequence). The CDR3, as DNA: TGTGCCAGCAGCCCCGGGACAGGGCCAGATACGCAGTATTTT. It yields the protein CASSPGTGPDTQYF.

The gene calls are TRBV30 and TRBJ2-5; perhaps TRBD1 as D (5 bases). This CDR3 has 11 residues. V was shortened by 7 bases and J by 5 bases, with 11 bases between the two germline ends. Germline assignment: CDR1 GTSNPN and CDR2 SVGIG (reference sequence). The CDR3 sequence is CAYSGMETQYF. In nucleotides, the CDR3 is TGTGCCTACTCAGGGATGGAGACCCAGTACTTC.

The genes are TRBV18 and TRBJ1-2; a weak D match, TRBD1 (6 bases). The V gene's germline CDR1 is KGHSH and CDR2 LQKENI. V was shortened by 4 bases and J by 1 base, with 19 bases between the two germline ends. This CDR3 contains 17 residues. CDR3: CASSLRDTPIFNYGYTF. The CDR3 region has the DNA TGTGCCAGCTCACTACGGGACACACCAATATTTAACTATGGCTACACCTTC.

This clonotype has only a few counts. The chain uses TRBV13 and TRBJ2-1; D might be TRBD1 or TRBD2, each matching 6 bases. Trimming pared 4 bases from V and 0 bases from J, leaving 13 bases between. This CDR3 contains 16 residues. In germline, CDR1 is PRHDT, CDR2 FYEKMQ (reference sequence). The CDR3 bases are TGTGCCAGCAGCTCTTACCGGGGGCCCTCCTACAATGAGCAGTTCTTC. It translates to CASSSYRGPSYNEQFF.

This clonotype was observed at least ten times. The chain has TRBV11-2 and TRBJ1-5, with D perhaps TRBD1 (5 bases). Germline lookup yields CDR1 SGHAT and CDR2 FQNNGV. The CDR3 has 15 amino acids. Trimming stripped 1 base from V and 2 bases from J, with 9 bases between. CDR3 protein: CASSLGQSGNQPQHF. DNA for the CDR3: TGTGCCAGCAGCTTAGGACAGTCTGGCAATCAGCCCCAGCATTTT.

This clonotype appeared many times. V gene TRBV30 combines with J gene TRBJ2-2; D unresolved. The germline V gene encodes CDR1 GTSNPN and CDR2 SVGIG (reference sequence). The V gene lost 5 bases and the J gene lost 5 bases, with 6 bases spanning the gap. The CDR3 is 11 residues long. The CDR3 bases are TGTGCCTGGGGTGGGACCGGGGAGCTGTTTTTT. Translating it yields CAWGGTGELFF.

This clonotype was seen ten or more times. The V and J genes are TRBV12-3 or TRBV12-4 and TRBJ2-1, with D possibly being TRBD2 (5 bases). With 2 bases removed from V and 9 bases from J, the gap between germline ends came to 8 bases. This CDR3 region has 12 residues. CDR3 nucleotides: TGTGCCAGCAGTTTAAGCGCGGGTGAGCAGTTCTTC. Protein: CASSLSAGEQFF.

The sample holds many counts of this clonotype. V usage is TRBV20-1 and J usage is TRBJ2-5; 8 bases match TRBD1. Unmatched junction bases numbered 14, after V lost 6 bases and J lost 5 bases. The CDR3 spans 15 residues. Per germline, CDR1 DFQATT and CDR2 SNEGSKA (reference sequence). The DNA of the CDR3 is TGCAGTGCCACCAAACTCATGACAGGGGCGGAGACCCAGTACTTC. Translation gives CSATKLMTGAETQYF.

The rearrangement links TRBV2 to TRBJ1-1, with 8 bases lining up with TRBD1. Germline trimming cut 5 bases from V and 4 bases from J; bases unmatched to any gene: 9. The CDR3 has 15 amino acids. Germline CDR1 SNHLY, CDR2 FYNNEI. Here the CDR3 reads CASSRTGLMSTEAFF. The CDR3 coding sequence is TGTGCCAGCAGTAGGACAGGGTTAATGAGCACTGAAGCTTTCTTT.

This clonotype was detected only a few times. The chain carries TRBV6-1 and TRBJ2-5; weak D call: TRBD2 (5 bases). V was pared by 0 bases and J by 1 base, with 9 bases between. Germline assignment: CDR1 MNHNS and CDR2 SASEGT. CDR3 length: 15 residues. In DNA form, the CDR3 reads TGTGCCAGCAGTGAAGCTGAGGGCAGCCAAGAGACCCAGTACTTC. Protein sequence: CASSEAEGSQETQYF.